This entry features one T cell receptor (beta chain) sequence. Because this beta chain is a stray read in a library intended to capture alpha chains, its abundance should not be given much weight. Germline-derived CDR1 and CDR2 are SGHTA and FQGNSA. Trimming took off 6 bases at V and 9 bases at J, with 13 bases between the two ends. The CDR3 is 12 amino acids. The data are from a study of spatial heterogeneity in lung cancer. Time point specified: sample taken at primary tumor resection. TCRs were sequenced from unsorted whole RNA of tumor, nontumor lung or PBMC. Each TCR cDNA molecule carried a unique molecular identifier. MiXCR, run by TCRdb on the 5' RACE reads, gives a single entry per CDR3 protein. The sample has around 4,100 distinct CDR3 sequences, 53% seen once.

The sequencing here drew on PBMCs, taken at surgery. The TCR was taken from a female donor with early-stage non-small cell lung cancer. The rearrangement links TRBV7-2 to TRBJ2-3; D possibly corresponds to TRBD2 (6 bases). The CDR3 reads CASRAGTLTQYF. The CDR3, as DNA: TGTGCCAGCAGGGCCGGGACTTTGACGCAGTATTTT.